This T cell receptor (beta chain) was identified during a study of T cells after yellow fever vaccination. Study findings and constraints: Most primary-vaccination clones reappeared after the booster (about 97% CD4, approximately 88% CD8). Peaking faster, on day 5 versus 15, the secondary response was nonetheless weaker.

This clonotype was counted between two and nine times. The target antigen is unknown. Each CDR3 protein is one row after TCRdb ran MiXCR on the 5' RACE reads. The repertoire holds hundreds of thousands of distinct CDR3 sequences, with approximately 12% as singletons. Trimming removed 1 base from V and 4 bases from J; junction bases left unmatched: 5. The CDR3 sequence is 14 residues long. In germline, CDR1 is DFQATT, CDR2 SNEGSKA (reference sequence). The material was PBMCs, obtained on the day of the yellow fever booster vaccination. The TCR sequence derives from a man between 25 and 39 years old who received the YFV17D yellow fever vaccine. The chain uses TRBV20-1 and TRBJ2-7, with TRBD2 identical over 9 bases. As DNA, the CDR3 is TGCAGTGCTAGAGTAGCGGGAGTAGAATACGAGCAGTACTTC. Translated: CSARVAGVEYEQYF.